A selection of T cell receptor beta chains follows, all from one sample in a study of CDR3 diversity in severe acne. TCRdb recomputed calls from the PCR reads with MiXCR, one row per CDR3 protein. The sample includes approximately 90,000 distinct CDR3 sequences, 45% to 50% of them seen just once. The sequencing sample was made of blood. The receptor set was obtained from a male donor with severe acne vulgaris. Both conserved end residues are part of each CDR3. A D gene is named only where the DNA matches it firmly. Part of the rows lack a size; the others show once, few, many or a class for expanded clones.

d_gene	v_gene	abundance	j_gene	CDR3nt	CDR3aa
-	TRBV11-2	-	TRBJ2-4	TGTGCCAGCAGCTTAGTTGGGTCTAGCGACATTCAGTACTTC	CASSLVGSSDIQYF
-	TRBV20-1	-	TRBJ2-1	TGCAGTGCTCAAGACGGGGATAGGCTTGCCCACGAGCAGTTCTTC	CSAQDGDRLAHEQFF
TRBD1	TRBV25-1	few	TRBJ2-5	TGTGCCAGCAGTGATGGACAGGGGGAATGGGAGACCCAGTACTTC	CASSDGQGEWETQYF
-	TRBV7-2	medium-sized	TRBJ2-7	TGTGCCAGCAGCTTAGGGACTTACGAGCAGTACTTC	CASSLGTYEQYF
TRBD1	TRBV5-8	few	TRBJ2-2	TGTGCCAGCAGCTTGGAGTTTAGGGGGCGCACCGGGGAGCTGTTTTTT	CASSLEFRGRTGELFF
TRBD1	TRBV10-3	once	TRBJ2-7	TGTGCCACCCGGGACAGGGTCAACGAGCAGTACTTC	CATRDRVNEQYF
TRBD2	TRBV2	many	TRBJ2-3	TGTGCCAGCAGCGTACTAGCGGGAGGGGGCACAGATACGCAGTATTTT	CASSVLAGGGTDTQYF
-	TRBV6-2/TRBV6-3	-	TRBJ2-2	TGTGCCAGCAGTTCCCGGTGGGCCGGGGAGCTGTTTTTT	CASSSRWAGELFF
-	TRBV29-1	-	TRBJ1-5	TGCAGCGTAGCCGGGACGGACAATCAGCCCCAGCATTTT	CSVAGTDNQPQHF
TRBD2	TRBV24-1	once	TRBJ2-7	TGTGCCACCTCCAAGCGGGAGGTGGGAGGCCACTATGAGCAGTACTTC	CATSKREVGGHYEQYF
TRBD1	TRBV19	many	TRBJ1-5	TGTGCCAGTAGTATAACTGGGACAGCTTTTAGCAATCAGCCCCAGCATTTT	CASSITGTAFSNQPQHF
TRBD1	TRBV7-2	-	TRBJ2-2	TGTGCCAGCAGCTTTGGGACAGTTACGAACACCGGGGAGCTGTTTTTT	CASSFGTVTNTGELFF
TRBD1	TRBV19	-	TRBJ2-3	TGTGCCAGTAGTATGAACCGGGACAGCTTCACAGATACGCCGTATTTT	CASSMNRDSFTDTPYF
-	TRBV29-1	medium-sized	TRBJ1-5	TGCAGCGTGGCGGAGGCGGCACATAGGAATCAGCCCCAGCATTTT	CSVAEAAHRNQPQHF
TRBD2	TRBV2	many	TRBJ2-1	TGTGCCAGCGCGGGACTAATAAACAATGAGCAGTTCTTC	CASAGLINNEQFF
-	TRBV19	few	TRBJ2-5	TGTGCCAGTAGTAGGGCCTTTGTGGGGGAGACCCAGTACTTC	CASSRAFVGETQYF
-	TRBV9	-	TRBJ1-1	TGTGCCAGCAGCCCTGGACAGCTCATGAACACTGAAGCTTTCTTT	CASSPGQLMNTEAFF
-	TRBV7-9	many	TRBJ2-7	TGTGCCAGCAGCTTAGTCTCGGGGGACTCGGTAGAGCAGTACTTC	CASSLVSGDSVEQYF
-	TRBV7-3	-	TRBJ1-5	TGTGCCAGCAGGAAGGCAGGTCCTTATAGCAATCAGCCCCAGCATTTT	CASRKAGPYSNQPQHF
-	TRBV24-1	few	TRBJ2-5	TGTGCCACCAGTGATTTACGGACAGCCCAAGAGACCCAGTACTTC	CATSDLRTAQETQYF
-	TRBV29-1	-	TRBJ1-2	TGCAGCGTTGAAGTTCAGAGGTATGGCTACACCTTC	CSVEVQRYGYTF
-	TRBV10-3	-	TRBJ2-5	TGTGAACCATCGGTGAGGACAGTCTCCGAGACCCAGTACTTC	CEPSVRTVSETQYF
TRBD1	TRBV29-1	-	TRBJ2-7	TGCAGCGTTGGGGACAGGGACACATACGAGCAGTACTTC	CSVGDRDTYEQYF
-	TRBV11-2	-	TRBJ1-1	TGTGCCAGCAGCTTACGGCCAGGACAGCTCCCCCTCATGAACACTGAAGCTTTCTTT	CASSLRPGQLPLMNTEAFF
-	TRBV29-1	-	TRBJ2-1	TGCAGCGTGGAGGGGGGGACTTTAAATGAGCAGTTCTTC	CSVEGGTLNEQFF
-	TRBV28	many	TRBJ1-6	TGTGCCAGCAGTTTAGGAGGTTCACCCCTCCACTTT	CASSLGGSPLHF
-	TRBV20-1	many	TRBJ1-1	TGCAGTGCTAGCCGACTCTCCATGATGAACACTGAAGCTTTCTTT	CSASRLSMMNTEAFF
TRBD2	TRBV5-8	many	TRBJ2-7	TGTGCCAGCAGCCTGGGACTAGCGGAGTTGTACGAGCAGTACTTC	CASSLGLAELYEQYF
-	TRBV29-1	-	TRBJ2-5	TGCAGCGCCGAACTGAGAAGGCACCAAGAGACCCAGTACTTC	CSAELRRHQETQYF
-	TRBV15	-	TRBJ2-2	TGTGCCACCAGCAGAGATCACGTGGGGCTCAGCACCGGGGAGCTGTTTTTT	CATSRDHVGLSTGELFF
TRBD1	TRBV2	-	TRBJ2-2	TGTGCCAGCTCGGGACAGGGGTACACCAGGGAGCTGTTTTTT	CASSGQGYTRELFF
TRBD2	TRBV19	-	TRBJ2-7	TGTGCCAGTAGTCCAGGACTAGCGGGTGGATACGAGCAGTACTTC	CASSPGLAGGYEQYF
TRBD1	TRBV7-6	few	TRBJ1-2	TGTGCCAGCAGTCGGCCTTGGGACAGGCTCCCCTCTAACTATGGCTACACCTTC	CASSRPWDRLPSNYGYTF
-	TRBV27	-	TRBJ1-6	TGTGCCAGCAGTTTAGATGGGGCATTTTCACCCCTCCACTTT	CASSLDGAFSPLHF
-	TRBV6-5	-	TRBJ1-1	TGTGCCAGCAGCCCCCCAGGGAAGGCTTTCTTT	CASSPPGKAFF
TRBD2	TRBV9	-	TRBJ2-5	TGCGCCAGCAGCCTCCAACGCGGGAGGCGAGAGACCCAGTACTTC	CASSLQRGRRETQYF
TRBD2	TRBV7-8	few	TRBJ2-3	TGTGCCAGCAAAGGACTAGCGAGCACAGATACGCAGTATTTT	CASKGLASTDTQYF
-	TRBV7-9	-	TRBJ2-5	TGTGCCAGCAGCTTTACTGATAGGGGAACAGACTTC	CASSFTDRGTDF
-	TRBV5-1	few	TRBJ1-1	TGCGCCAGCAGACCTATTCGAGGCGCCAACCTGAACACTGAAGCTTTCTTT	CASRPIRGANLNTEAFF
-	TRBV6-5	many	TRBJ1-6	TGTGCCAGCAGTTACGGCCGGGGGGGATCACCCCTCCACTTT	CASSYGRGGSPLHF
TRBD2	TRBV7-3	many	TRBJ2-1	TGTGCCAGCAGCCTCAGACTAGCGGGAGAGCAGTTCTTC	CASSLRLAGEQFF
-	TRBV9	few	TRBJ2-2	TGTGCCAGCAGCGTAGCTACGCAGGGGGGGGACACCGGGGAGCTGTTTTTT	CASSVATQGGDTGELFF
TRBD2	TRBV20-1	many	TRBJ2-1	TGCAGTGCTAGCGCGGCTAGCGGGGGTTCCTACAATGAGCAGTTCTTC	CSASAASGGSYNEQFF
TRBD1	TRBV11-2	many	TRBJ2-1	TGTGCCAGCAGCTCAGACAGGGGATCCTACAATGAGCAGTTCTTC	CASSSDRGSYNEQFF
TRBD1	TRBV7-8	few	TRBJ1-1	TGTGCCAGCAGCTCTTGGGACAGGAACACTGAAGCTTTCTTT	CASSSWDRNTEAFF
TRBD2	TRBV4-1	-	TRBJ2-2	TGCGCCAGCAGCCAAGGGACTAGCTTAGTGCGGGAGCTGTTTTTT	CASSQGTSLVRELFF
TRBD1	TRBV7-8	few	TRBJ2-7	TGTGCCAGCAGCTTTACAGGGGGCGTAGACGAGCAGTACTTC	CASSFTGGVDEQYF
-	TRBV6-1	few	TRBJ2-6	TGTGCCAGCAGTGAAGAGGGGGCTGGGGCCAACGTCCTGACTTTC	CASSEEGAGANVLTF
-	TRBV29-1	-	TRBJ2-7	TGCAGCGCCGAGGGTACTAGGAGCTCCTACGAGCAATACTTC	CSAEGTRSSYEQYF
TRBD1	TRBV25-1	-	TRBJ1-5	TGTGCCAGCAGTGAATGTAGCCGGGACAGGGTTCATTTTGGCAATCAGCCCCAGCATTTT	CASSECSRDRVHFGNQPQHF
TRBD1	TRBV2	once	TRBJ1-4	TGTGCCAGCCGGGACAGGAGATATGAAAAACTGTTTTTT	CASRDRRYEKLFF
TRBD2	TRBV6-5	-	TRBJ2-1	TGTGCCAGCAGACCCGGGACTAGCGGGACCTACAATGAGCAGTTCTTC	CASRPGTSGTYNEQFF
-	TRBV2	-	TRBJ1-2	TGTGCCAGCAGTGACCAGAATGGCTACACCTTC	CASSDQNGYTF